This T cell receptor beta chain was sequenced for a study of early T cells in non-severe SARS-CoV-2 infection. Study-level background: Sequencing targeted bulk RNA from unsorted whole blood, leaving chains unpaired.

Study-wide points: Lookups in VDJdb leaned toward anti-spike CD8 responses and missed private and CD4 specificities.

Unique molecular identifiers were attached to individual cDNA molecules. Each CDR3 protein is one row after TCRdb ran MiXCR on the 5' RACE reads. The sample has tens of thousands of distinct CDR3 sequences; roughly 15% are singletons. The CDR3 covers 20 residues. The V gene's germline CDR1 is SGHRS and CDR2 YFSETQ. With respect to this clonotype: Its antigen is currently unknown. One base away lies a much larger clone, so this may be a sequencing read error.

The gene calls are TRBV5-1 and TRBJ2-6; D possibly corresponds to TRBD1 (6 bases). Sequences were obtained from whole blood. The receptor comes from an adult who was a healthcare worker with PCR-confirmed SARS-CoV-2 infection or an uninfected control (not recorded which). This CDR3 reads CASSFDLWGTQSSGTNVLTF. The CDR3 DNA reads as TGCGCCAGCAGCTTCGACTTGTGGGGGACACAGAGCTCTGGGACCAACGTCCTGACTTTC.